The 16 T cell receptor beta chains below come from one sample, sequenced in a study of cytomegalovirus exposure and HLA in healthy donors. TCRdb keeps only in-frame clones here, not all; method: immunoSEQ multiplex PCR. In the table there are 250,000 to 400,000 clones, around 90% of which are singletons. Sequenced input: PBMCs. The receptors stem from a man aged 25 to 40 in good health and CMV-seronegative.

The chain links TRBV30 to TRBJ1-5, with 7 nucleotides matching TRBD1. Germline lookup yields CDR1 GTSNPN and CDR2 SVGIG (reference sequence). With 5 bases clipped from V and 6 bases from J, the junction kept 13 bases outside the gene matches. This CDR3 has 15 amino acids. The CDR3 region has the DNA TGTGCCTGGTCCGAAGATTCAGGGGGAGCTCAGCCCCAGCATTTT. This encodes CAWSEDSGGAQPQHF.

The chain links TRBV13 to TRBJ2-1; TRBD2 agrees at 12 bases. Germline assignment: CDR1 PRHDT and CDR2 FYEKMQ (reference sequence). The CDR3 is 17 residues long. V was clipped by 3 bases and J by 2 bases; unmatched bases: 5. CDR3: CASSLLAGGRAYNEQFF. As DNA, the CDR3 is TGTGCCAGCAGCTTGCTAGCGGGGGGGCGGGCCTACAATGAGCAGTTCTTC.

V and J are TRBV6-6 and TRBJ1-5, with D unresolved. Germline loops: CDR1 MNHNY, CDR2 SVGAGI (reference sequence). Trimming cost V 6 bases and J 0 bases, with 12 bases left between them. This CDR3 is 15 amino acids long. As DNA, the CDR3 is TGTGCCAGCAGAATAGAGACTTATAGCAATCAGCCCCAGCATTTT. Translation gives CASRIETYSNQPQHF.

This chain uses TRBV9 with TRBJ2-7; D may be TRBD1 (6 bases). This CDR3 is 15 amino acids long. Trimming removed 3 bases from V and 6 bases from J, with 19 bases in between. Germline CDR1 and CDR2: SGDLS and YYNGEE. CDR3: CASSGIPGVDSEQYF. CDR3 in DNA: TGTGCCAGCAGCGGGATTCCAGGGGTCGACAGCGAGCAGTACTTC.

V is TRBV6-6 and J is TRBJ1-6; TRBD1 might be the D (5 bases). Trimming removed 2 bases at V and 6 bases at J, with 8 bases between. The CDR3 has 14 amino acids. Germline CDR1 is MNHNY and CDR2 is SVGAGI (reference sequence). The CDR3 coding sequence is TGTGCCAGCAGTTACCAGGGCTCTAATTCACCCCTCCACTTT. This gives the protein CASSYQGSNSPLHF.

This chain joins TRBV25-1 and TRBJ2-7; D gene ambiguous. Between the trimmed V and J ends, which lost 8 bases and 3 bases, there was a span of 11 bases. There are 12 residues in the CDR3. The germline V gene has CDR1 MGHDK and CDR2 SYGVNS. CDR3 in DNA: TGTGCCAGCTCCGACAACCTCTACGAGCAGTACTTC. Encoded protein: CASSDNLYEQYF.

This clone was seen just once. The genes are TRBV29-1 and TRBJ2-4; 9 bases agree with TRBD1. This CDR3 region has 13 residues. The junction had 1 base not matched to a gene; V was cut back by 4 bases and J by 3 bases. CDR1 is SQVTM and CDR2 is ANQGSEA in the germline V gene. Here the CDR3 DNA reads TGCAGCGTTGCGGACAGGGGCAAAAACATTCAGTACTTC. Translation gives CSVADRGKNIQYF.

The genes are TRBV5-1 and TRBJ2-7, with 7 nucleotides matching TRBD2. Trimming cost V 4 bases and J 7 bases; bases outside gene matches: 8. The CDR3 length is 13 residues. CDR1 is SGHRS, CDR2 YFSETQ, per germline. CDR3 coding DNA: TGCGCCAGCAGCCTTGCGGGGGTGGAGGAGCAGTACTTC. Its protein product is CASSLAGVEEQYF.

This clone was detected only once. CDR3 nucleotide sequence: TGTGCCAGCAGCATAGACAGGAGCACTAACTATGGCTACACCTTC. Encoded protein: CASSIDRSTNYGYTF. J is TRBJ1-2 and V is TRBV5-4, with D tentatively TRBD1 (6 bases). The V end lost 4 bases, the J end lost 0 bases, and 13 bases lay between the germline ends. Germline CDR1 and CDR2: SGHNT and YYREEE (reference sequence). CDR3 length: 15 amino acids.

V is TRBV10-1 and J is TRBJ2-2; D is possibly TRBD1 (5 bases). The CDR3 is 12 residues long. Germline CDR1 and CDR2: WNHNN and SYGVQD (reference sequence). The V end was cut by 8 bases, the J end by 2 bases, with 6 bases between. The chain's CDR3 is CASGHNTGELFF. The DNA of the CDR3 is TGCGCCAGCGGACATAACACCGGGGAGCTGTTTTTT.

CDR3 protein: CASRRTVQFQETQYF. Here the CDR3 DNA reads TGTGCCAGCAGAAGGACAGTGCAATTCCAAGAGACCCAGTACTTC. The gene calls are TRBV2 and TRBJ2-5; tentative D call: TRBD1 (6 bases). Germline assignment: CDR1 SNHLY and CDR2 FYNNEI. V lost 6 bases to trimming and J lost 1 base, with 15 bases between them. This CDR3 spans 15 amino acids.

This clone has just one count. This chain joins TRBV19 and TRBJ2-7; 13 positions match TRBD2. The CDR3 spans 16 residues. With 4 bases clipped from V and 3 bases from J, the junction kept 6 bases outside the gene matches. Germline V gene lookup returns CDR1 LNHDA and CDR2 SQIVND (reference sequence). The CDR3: CASSRLGTSGVYEQYF. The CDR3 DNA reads TGTGCCAGTAGTAGACTCGGGACTAGCGGGGTCTACGAGCAGTACTTC.

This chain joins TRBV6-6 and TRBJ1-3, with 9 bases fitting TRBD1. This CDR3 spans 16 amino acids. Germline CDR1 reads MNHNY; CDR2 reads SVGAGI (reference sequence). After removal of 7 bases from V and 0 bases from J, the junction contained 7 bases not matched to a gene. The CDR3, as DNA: TGTGCCAGCACCGTAACAGGGGGCGCCTCTGGAAACACCATATATTTT. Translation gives CASTVTGGASGNTIYF.

In DNA form, the CDR3 reads TGTGCCAGCAGCGAGAATACAGGGTACTCCTATAATTCACCCCTCCACTTT. Amino acid sequence: CASSENTGYSYNSPLHF. V is TRBV5-5 and J is TRBJ1-6; possibly TRBD1 for D (6 bases). In germline, CDR1 is SGHKS, CDR2 YYEKEE (reference sequence). There are 17 residues in the CDR3. Trimming shortened V by 4 bases and J by 0 bases, and 14 bases separated the two germline ends.

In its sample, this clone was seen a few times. The CDR3 here is CASSIGAGAGGETQYF. CDR3 bases: TGTGCCAGTAGTATCGGGGCGGGGGCCGGGGGTGAGACCCAGTACTTC. This sequence joins TRBV19 and TRBJ2-5, with D tentatively TRBD2 (7 bases). In germline, CDR1 is LNHDA, CDR2 SQIVND (reference sequence). The CDR3 has 16 residues. V was trimmed by 3 bases and J by 5 bases, leaving 19 bases between them.

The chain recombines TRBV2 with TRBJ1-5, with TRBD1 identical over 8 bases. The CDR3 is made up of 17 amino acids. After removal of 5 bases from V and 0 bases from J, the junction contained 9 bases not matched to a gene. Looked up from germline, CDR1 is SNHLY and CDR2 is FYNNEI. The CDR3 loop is CASSRLGQGYSNQPQHF. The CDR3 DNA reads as TGTGCCAGCAGTCGGTTAGGACAGGGATATAGCAATCAGCCCCAGCATTTT.